This T cell receptor (beta chain) came from a study of shared clonotypes between healthy human individuals. About the research overall: Two female and a few male donors aged 18 to 49 were enrolled.

TCRdb's copy holds only in-frame clones and misses some; the assay was immunoSEQ multiplex PCR. The sample contains some 2.1 million clones, around 95% of which appear only once. With 11 bases clipped from V and 5 bases from J, the junction kept 8 bases outside the gene matches. Germline V gene lookup returns CDR1 SGHTA and CDR2 FQGNSA. The CDR3 contains 12 residues. The chain links TRBV7-2 to TRBJ2-5, with 7 nucleotides matching TRBD1. Material: naive CD4+ T cells sorted from blood. The subset: CD45RA+ positively selected. This TCR came from a man aged 18 to 30 in good health. This CDR3 is CALKGAGETQYF. Here the CDR3 DNA reads TGTGCCCTTAAGGGGGCCGGGGAGACCCAGTACTTC.